The entry below gives a single TCR beta chain sequence along with its context. Its antigen is not identified. This sample stems from a study of Ad26.COV2.S vaccination and SARS-CoV-2 variants. Broader study findings: There was a possibility that the TCR breadth and depth analyses underestimated total T cell responses.

Libraries were prepared by immunoSEQ multiplex PCR; TCRdb keeps only in-frame clonotypes and omits some of them. The profile shows a few hundred thousand clones, 90% of them singletons. Treatment given: 19 received Ad26.COV2.S at low or high dose, single or two shots; 5 received placebo; per-sample allocation not given. Samples came from day 63 after the first vaccine or placebo injection. The material sequenced was peripheral blood, taken in a trial of Ad26.COV2.S vaccine versus placebo. The TCR sequence derives from a person aged 18 to 65 who received the Ad26.COV2.S COVID-19 vaccine or a placebo.

The CDR3 DNA reads TGTGCCAGCAGCGTCGGGACAGGGGTTTCACCCCTCCACTTT. It translates to CASSVGTGVSPLHF. This chain links TRBV9 with TRBJ1-6; 10 bases fit TRBD1. Per the germline V gene, CDR1 is SGDLS and CDR2 is YYNGEE. The CDR3 runs 14 residues. J lost 9 bases, V lost 2 bases, and 2 bases had no gene match. The full variable domain, completed using reference TRBV9 and TRBJ1-6, is DSGVTQTPKHLITATGQRVTLRCSPRSGDLSVYWYQQSLDQGLQFLIQYYNGEERAKGNILERFSAQQFPDLHSELNLSSLELGDSALYFCASSVGTGVSPLHFGNGTRLTVT.